One sample yielded the 20 T cell receptor beta chains listed below, sequenced in a study of blood T cell repertoires in COVID-19. Sequencing used immunoSEQ multiplex PCR; TCRdb keeps in-frame clones, though not all of them. Of 100,000 to 150,000 clones in the sample, around nine tenths are singletons; the top ten hold roughly 2.1%. Sequenced input: peripheral blood. The receptors originated from a man between 65 and 85 years old with active COVID-19.

V and J are TRBV6-2 or TRBV6-3 and TRBJ2-1, with 9 nucleotides matching TRBD2. CDR3 length: 15 residues. V lost 2 bases, J lost 7 bases, and 6 bases stayed unmatched. CDR1 and CDR2 from the germline V gene are MNHEY and SVGEGT. CDR3 sequence (DNA): TGTGCCAGCAGTTACGGGCGGGAGGGCCTAAATGAGCAGTTCTTC. This gives the protein CASSYGREGLNEQFF.

The CDR3: CSVDPGQSYGYTF. The CDR3, as DNA: TGCAGCGTTGATCCCGGACAGAGCTATGGCTACACCTTC. V and J are TRBV29-1 and TRBJ1-2; D is perhaps TRBD1 (6 bases). CDR3 length equals 13 residues. With 3 bases removed from V and 4 bases from J, the gap between germline ends came to 12 bases. CDR1 and CDR2 (germline): SQVTM, ANQGSEA.

J is TRBJ2-2 and V is TRBV5-1, with 11 nucleotides matching TRBD1. The germline CDR1 and CDR2 sequences are SGHRS and YFSETQ. Losses at the gene ends were 0 bases for V and 6 bases for J; bases not matched to a gene: 4. This CDR3 comprises 16 residues. CDR3 protein: CASSLGTGGVAGELFF. The CDR3 DNA reads TGCGCCAGCAGCTTGGGGACAGGGGGCGTCGCCGGGGAGCTGTTTTTT.

This clone was detected once. The genes are TRBV27 and TRBJ1-5; D gene uncertain. Germline V CDR1 and CDR2: MNHEY, SMNVEV (reference sequence). The CDR3 extends over 14 amino acids. The V and J ends lost 7 bases and 0 bases respectively, with 10 bases between them. CDR3 DNA sequence: TGTGCCAGCAACCCACTGGTTAGCAATCAGCCCCAGCATTTT. It translates to CASNPLVSNQPQHF.

V and J are TRBV3-1 (or the pseudogene TRBV3-2) and TRBJ2-3; the D gene is possibly TRBD2 (5 bases). The germline V gene encodes CDR1 LGHDT and CDR2 YNNKEL (reference sequence). The V end was cut by 2 bases, the J end by 2 bases, with 14 bases between. This CDR3 region has 16 residues. Here the CDR3 DNA reads TGTGCCAGCAGCCAAACGAGAGGACTGAACACAGATACGCAGTATTTT. It specifies CASSQTRGLNTDTQYF.

This clone appeared a single time. This rearrangement joins TRBV27 to TRBJ2-7; perhaps TRBD2 as D (5 bases). Trimming removed 0 bases at V and 3 bases at J, with 18 bases between. This CDR3 comprises 17 residues. Germline assignment: CDR1 MNHEY and CDR2 SMNVEV (reference sequence). CDR3 in amino acids: CASSLSTRSQRNYEQYF. In DNA, the CDR3 is TGTGCCAGCAGTTTATCGACCAGATCCCAGCGGAACTACGAGCAGTACTTC.

This chain links TRBV5-1 with TRBJ1-1; 8 bases align to TRBD1. CDR3 length: 12 residues. V was pared by 4 bases and J by 11 bases, with 7 bases of the junction left unmatched. Germline loops: CDR1 SGHRS, CDR2 YFSETQ. The CDR3 sequence is CASSIDRGEAFF. The DNA of the CDR3 is TGCGCCAGCAGCATTGACAGGGGAGAGGCTTTCTTT.

This chain links TRBV19 with TRBJ2-3; 10 positions agree with TRBD2. V lost 1 base and J lost 6; bases outside the gene matches: 10. This CDR3 contains 17 residues. Germline V CDR1 and CDR2: LNHDA, SQIVND (reference sequence). This CDR3 is CASSIGGAGGPLDTQYF. In nucleotides, the CDR3 is TGTGCCAGTAGTATAGGAGGAGCGGGAGGGCCTTTGGATACGCAGTATTTT.

The chain is built from TRBV7-9 and TRBJ1-2, with 10 bases matching TRBD1. Germline loops: CDR1 SEHNR, CDR2 FQNEAQ (reference sequence). Germline trimming cut 2 bases from V and 4 bases from J; bases unmatched to any gene: 10. This CDR3 region has 17 residues. CDR3 DNA sequence: TGTGCCAGCAGCTTACCAATTCGGACAGGGGGGCTCTATGGCTACACCTTC. Translation: CASSLPIRTGGLYGYTF. The variable domain in full, completed from reference TRBV7-9 and TRBJ1-2, reads DTGVSQNPRHKITKRGQNVTFRCDPISEHNRLYWYRQTLGQGPEFLTYFQNEAQLEKSRLLSDRFSAERPKGSFSTLEIQRTEQGDSAMYLCASSLPIRTGGLYGYTFGSGTRLTVV.

This clone was picked up a small number of times. V gene TRBV27 combines with J gene TRBJ2-7; D might be TRBD2 (6 bases). Per germline, CDR1 MNHEY and CDR2 SMNVEV (reference sequence). V lost 6 bases and J 0 bases, leaving 9 bases between the germline ends. This CDR3 is 13 amino acids long. CDR3 residues: CASRELASYEQYF. CDR3 coding DNA: TGTGCCAGCAGGGAACTAGCCTCCTACGAGCAGTACTTC.

The rearrangement uses TRBV19 and TRBJ2-3, with 11 bases fitting TRBD2. This CDR3 comprises 17 residues. Per the germline V gene, CDR1 is LNHDA and CDR2 is SQIVND (reference sequence). After removal of 3 bases from V and 5 bases from J, the junction contained 10 bases not matched to a gene. CDR3 coding DNA: TGTGCCAGTAGTATGTTCCCACTAGCGGGAGTAGTAGATACGCAGTATTTT. Its translation: CASSMFPLAGVVDTQYF.

The chain combines TRBV20-1 with TRBJ2-7, with D maybe TRBD1 (6 bases). This CDR3 contains 11 residues. Germline CDR1 is DFQATT and CDR2 is SNEGSKA (reference sequence). V lost 7 bases and J 5 bases, leaving 12 bases between the germline ends. Here the CDR3 reads CSGERDNEQYF. DNA for the CDR3: TGCAGTGGCGAGAGGGACAACGAGCAGTACTTC.

The CDR3 coding sequence is TGCGCCAGCAGCCCGCAGGGGGCTCCGGGTGAAAAACTGTTTTTT. Its translation: CASSPQGAPGEKLFF. V is TRBV5-1 and J is TRBJ1-4; 8 bases map to TRBD1. CDR3 length: 15 residues. Germline CDR1 and CDR2: SGHRS and YFSETQ. After removal of 4 bases from V and 7 bases from J, the junction contained 9 bases not matched to a gene.

The V call is TRBV12-2, the J call TRBJ1-1; TRBD1 is taken as the D call from the table, unchecked against the DNA. TRBV12-2 corresponds to a pseudogene. The CDR3 spans 13 residues. The CDR3 DNA follows: TGTGCAAGTCGGCCTGACAGGGGAACTGAAGCTTTCTTT. Protein sequence: CASRPDRGTEAFF.

The J gene is TRBJ1-5, the V gene TRBV5-8, with 8 bases matching TRBD1. V shed 3 bases and J 1 base; nucleotides not matched to a gene: 3. Germline values: CDR1 SGHTS, CDR2 YDEGEE. The CDR3 consists of 15 residues. CDR3 loop: CASSSWDRSNQPQHF. CDR3 sequence (DNA): TGTGCCAGCAGCTCCTGGGACAGGAGCAATCAGCCCCAGCATTTT.

This clone was detected a few times. This chain connects TRBV5-1 to TRBJ1-3; D not resolved. CDR3 length equals 16 residues. Trimming removed 2 bases from V and 0 bases from J, with 12 bases in between. Germline lookup yields CDR1 SGHRS and CDR2 YFSETQ. CDR3 loop: CASSFNYASSGNTIYF. CDR3 bases: TGCGCCAGCAGCTTTAACTACGCGTCCTCTGGAAACACCATATATTTT. Full variable domain (missing parts from reference TRBV5-1 and TRBJ1-3): KAGVTQTPRYLIKTRGQQVTLSCSPISGHRSVSWYQQTPGQGLQFLFEYFSETQRNKGNFPGRFSGRQFSNSRSEMNVSTLELGDSALYLCASSFNYASSGNTIYFGEGSWLTVV.

The rearrangement links TRBV7-9 to TRBJ1-4; 9 positions match TRBD1. CDR1 and CDR2 from the germline V gene are SEHNR and FQNEAQ (reference sequence). The trim removed 4 bases at V and 7 bases at J, leaving 10 bases unmatched. The CDR3 contains 16 residues. The CDR3: CASSSSTGGFSEKLFF. In DNA, the CDR3 is TGTGCCAGCAGCTCTTCGACAGGGGGATTTAGTGAAAAACTGTTTTTT.

This clone was counted a single time. The chain links TRBV28 to TRBJ1-3, with 8 bases that match TRBD1. CDR3 size: 16 residues. From germline, CDR1 is MDHEN and CDR2 SYDVKM. V was pared by 2 bases and J by 3 bases, with 6 bases of the junction left unmatched. The CDR3 DNA follows: TGTGCCAGCAGTTTAGATCAGGGGGCGCGTGGAAACACCATATATTTT. This translates into CASSLDQGARGNTIYF. Full variable domain (rest looked up from reference TRBV28 and TRBJ1-3): DVKVTQSSRYLVKRTGEKVFLECVQDMDHENMFWYRQDPGLGLRLIYFSYDVKMKEKGDIPEGYSVSREKKERFSLILESASTNQTSMYLCASSLDQGARGNTIYFGEGSWLTVV.

This chain links TRBV27 with TRBJ1-1, with D tentatively TRBD1 (6 bases). Germline V CDR1 and CDR2: MNHEY, SMNVEV (reference sequence). The CDR3 totals 15 residues. V gave up 4 bases and J gave up 3 bases, with 15 bases separating them. CDR3 protein: CASSSRGGLDTEAFF. The CDR3 coding sequence is TGTGCCAGCAGTTCAAGGGGGGGTTTGGACACTGAAGCTTTCTTT.

The V and J genes are TRBV19 and TRBJ1-1, with D possibly being TRBD1 (5 bases). Trimming shortened V by 6 bases and J by 7 bases, and 9 bases separated the two germline ends. This CDR3 comprises 11 residues. From germline, CDR1 is LNHDA and CDR2 SQIVND (reference sequence). CDR3 coding DNA: TGTGCCAGTAGAGAAGACAGTGAAGCTTTCTTT. Encoded protein: CASREDSEAFF.